These 10 T cell receptor beta chains share one sample of origin, sequenced in a study of glioma-infiltrating T cells. TCR alpha and beta CDR3 regions were amplified from RNA using iRepertoire nested multiplex PCR. MiXCR was run by TCRdb on the multiplex PCR reads, yielding one entry per CDR3 protein. The sample lists tens of thousands of distinct CDR3 sequences; 20% to 25% were seen once. The sequenced material came from glioma tissue, nonneoplastic brain tissue, or PBMCs (not recorded which). All receptors derive from a human donor with low-grade glioma or glioblastoma, undergoing nonglioma brain surgery, or in good health (not recorded which).

This clonotype showed up just a few times. The chain is built from TRBV2 and TRBJ2-3, with D tentatively TRBD2 (6 bases). The CDR3 length is 18 residues. The V end was cut by 6 bases, the J end by 0 bases, with 22 bases between. Germline CDR1 is SNHLY and CDR2 is FYNNEI. The CDR3 spells CASRGSVSGGVSTDTQYF. In DNA form, the CDR3 reads TGTGCCAGCAGGGGTTCAGTGAGCGGCGGGGTCAGCACAGATACGCAGTATTTT.

The sample holds many counts of this clonotype. The chain couples TRBV3-1 to TRBJ1-1, with a weak D call TRBD1 (6 bases). This CDR3 is 14 amino acids long. V was shortened by 2 bases and J by 3 bases, with 10 bases between the two germline ends. Germline CDR1 and CDR2: LGHDT and YNNKEL (reference sequence). CDR3 loop: CASSQTQGHTEAFF. In DNA, the CDR3 is TGTGCCAGCAGCCAAACACAGGGACACACTGAAGCTTTCTTT.

This clonotype was observed at least ten times. The rearrangement links TRBV19 to TRBJ2-2; TRBD2 matches 9 bases. Germline CDR1 is LNHDA and CDR2 is SQIVND (reference sequence). The CDR3 runs 14 residues. The J segment lost 6 bases and the V segment lost 4 bases, leaving 3 bases of the junction unmatched. The CDR3, as DNA: TGTGCCAGTAGTAAAGCGGGAGGCCCCGGGGAGCTGTTTTTT. This codes for CASSKAGGPGELFF.

Comment on this clonotype: A single base separates this from a much larger clone, so it may be a read error. This chain joins TRBV29-1 and TRBJ2-1; 7 bases match TRBD2. Germline V lookup: CDR1 SQVTM, CDR2 ANQGSEA. This CDR3 spans 15 amino acids. With V trimmed by 5 bases and J by 8 bases, 15 bases remained unmatched. CDR3 nucleotides: TGCAGCGTTCAGGATGAGGGGAGGGGTACAGATGAGCAGTTCTTC. This translates into CSVQDEGRGTDEQFF.

With regard to this clonotype: A read error is likely, as this CDR3 ends without the conserved phenylalanine or tryptophan. This chain uses TRBV27 with TRBJ2-3, with D possibly TRBD2 on 5 matching bases. The germline gives CDR1 MNHEY, CDR2 SMNVEV (reference sequence). The CDR3 covers 17 residues. V was trimmed by 4 bases and J by 3 bases, leaving 20 bases between them. The CDR3 protein is CASSSFRPLASTDTQYL. CDR3 DNA sequence: TGTGCCAGCAGTTCCTTCCGCCCCCTAGCTTCAACAGATACGCAGTATCTT.

This clonotype was counted ten times or more. This chain joins TRBV20-1 and TRBJ2-1, with D possibly TRBD1 on 5 matching bases. Germline V gene sequence: CDR1 DFQATT, CDR2 SNEGSKA (reference sequence). V gave up 6 bases and J gave up 3 bases, with 15 bases separating them. The CDR3 is made up of 14 amino acids. CDR3 amino acids: CSARQGRNYNEQFF. DNA of the CDR3: TGCAGTGCCCGGCAGGGCCGGAACTACAATGAGCAGTTCTTC.

This clonotype was found a few times. This chain connects TRBV7-9 to TRBJ1-2; 10 nucleotides match TRBD1. Germline V lookup: CDR1 SEHNR, CDR2 FQNEAQ (reference sequence). This CDR3 region has 15 residues. Trimming removed 5 bases from V and 7 bases from J; junction bases left unmatched: 10. The CDR3 nucleotides are TGTGCCAGCAGCACAACCGGGACAGGGGCTTCTGGCTACACCTTC. Its translation is CASSTTGTGASGYTF.

This clonotype has only one observation. The chain combines TRBV5-1 with TRBJ2-5; no definite D call. CDR3 length: 14 residues. V was cut by 1 base and J by 1 base, with 8 bases left in between. CDR1 is SGHRS, CDR2 YFSETQ, per germline. CDR3 in amino acids: CASSLYASQETQYF. The CDR3 bases are TGCGCCAGCAGCTTGTACGCCAGCCAAGAGACCCAGTACTTC.

This clonotype was seen ten or more times. The chain couples TRBV6-1 to TRBJ1-1; D call uncertain. V was cut by 0 bases and J by 0 bases, with 2 bases left in between. Germline V lookup: CDR1 MNHNS, CDR2 SASEGT. This CDR3 spans 13 amino acids. CDR3 sequence (DNA): TGTGCCAGCAGTGAAGCTTTGAACACTGAAGCTTTCTTT. Its translation: CASSEALNTEAFF.

This clonotype was recorded at least ten times. The chain couples TRBV6-1 to TRBJ1-2, with D perhaps matching TRBD1 (5 bases). With 7 bases removed from V and 0 bases from J, the gap between germline ends came to 6 bases. The CDR3 runs 12 residues. Germline assignment: CDR1 MNHNS and CDR2 SASEGT. The CDR3 sequence: CASKGANYGYTF. CDR3 DNA: TGTGCCAGCAAAGGGGCTAACTATGGCTACACCTTC.